A selection of T cell receptor beta chains follows, all from one sample in a study of human T cells and chemical hapten exposure. Via MiXCR, TCRdb re-called the RACE reads, giving one row per CDR3 protein. This repertoire shows some 400,000 distinct CDR3 sequences, approximately 5.1% found once; its top ten account for under 3%. The input for sequencing was whole blood, taken in connection with sensitization to the hapten diphenylcyclopropenone (DPC). These receptors were collected from a woman aged 50 to 65 with alopecia areata. Some clones in this sample may be carry-over from other donors' samples. Each CDR3 is given with its conserved first and last residue. D genes are given only for firm matches. Clone sizes are given selectively: once, few, many, or a class where the clone is expanded.

size,V,D,J,DNA,CDR3
many,TRBV10-3,TRBD1,TRBJ1-6,TGTGCCATCAGCCAGGACAGGGCCGGTAATTCACCCCTCCACTTT,CAISQDRAGNSPLHF
many,TRBV6-2/TRBV6-3,NA,TRBJ2-6,TGTGCCAGCAGCCCCATTACTGGGGCCAACGTCCTGACTTTC,CASSPITGANVLTF
many,TRBV6-5,NA,TRBJ1-1,TGTGCCAGCAGTTACTCGCCCACTACAGGGGAAGCTTTCTTT,CASSYSPTTGEAFF
NA,TRBV11-2,NA,TRBJ2-7,TGTGCCAGCAGCTTAGCACGCGGGACCAAGGCCTACGAGCAGTACTTC,CASSLARGTKAYEQYF
NA,TRBV24-1,NA,TRBJ1-1,TGTGCCACCAGTGATCCTTTCTCTGAAGCTTTCTTT,CATSDPFSEAFF
many,TRBV11-2,TRBD1,TRBJ1-6,TGTGCCAGCAGCCCAAGACAGGGCAATTCACCCCTCCACTTT,CASSPRQGNSPLHF
many,TRBV5-4,TRBD2,TRBJ2-7,TGTGCCAGCAGCTTGTGGCTAGCGGACGAGCAGTACTTC,CASSLWLADEQYF
many,TRBV7-2,NA,TRBJ1-3,TGTGCCAGCAGCACAGGACTTTCTGGAAACACCATATATTTT,CASSTGLSGNTIYF
NA,TRBV28,NA,TRBJ1-2,TGTGCCAGCACTTTCGGTACGACAGATTATGGCTACACCTTC,CASTFGTTDYGYTF
few,TRBV2,NA,TRBJ1-5,TGTGCCAGCAGTGGGGGATATCAGCCCCAGCATTTT,CASSGGYQPQHF
many,TRBV7-2,NA,TRBJ1-1,TGTGCCAGCAGCCCGGAAGGGGGGGGGAGAAGCACTGAAGCTTTCTTT,CASSPEGGGRSTEAFF
many,TRBV20-1,TRBD2,TRBJ2-7,TGCAGTGTCGGGACTAGCGATAGCTCCTACGAGCAGTACTTC,CSVGTSDSSYEQYF
many,TRBV2,NA,TRBJ2-3,TGTGCCAGCATTGAGACTACTACTAGCACTGATACGCAGTATTTT,CASIETTTSTDTQYF
few,TRBV20-1,NA,TRBJ1-1,TGCAGTGCTAGAGTAGGACCGGGCGGCACTGAAGCTTTCTTT,CSARVGPGGTEAFF
few,TRBV6-1,NA,TRBJ2-3,TGTGCCAGCAGGGCCCGCCGACTAGCAGATACGCAGTATTTT,CASRARRLADTQYF
NA,TRBV3-1,NA,TRBJ2-1,TGTGCCAGCAGCCAAGTACAGGGTCCCTACAATGAGCAGTTCTTC,CASSQVQGPYNEQFF
NA,TRBV7-3,TRBD1,TRBJ1-1,TGTGCCAGCAGTTTGCCGGGACAGGGCTCTGAAGCTTTCTTT,CASSLPGQGSEAFF
many,TRBV12-3/TRBV12-4,NA,TRBJ2-3,TGTGCCAGCAGTTTTACTAGAAGCACAGATACGCAGTATTTT,CASSFTRSTDTQYF
many,TRBV10-3,TRBD1,TRBJ2-3,TGTGCCATCAGTGGACAGGGGTTAGAAACAGATACGCAGTATTTT,CAISGQGLETDTQYF
few,TRBV6-5,NA,TRBJ1-1,TGTGCCAGCAGTTACTCGATCGGGCAGCTGCCGTTAACTTTCTTT,CASSYSIGQLPLTFF
few,TRBV2,TRBD2,TRBJ2-1,TGTGCCAGCAGTCGAGAGACTAGCGAGGCTCGGTTCTTC,CASSRETSEARFF
many,TRBV5-5,NA,TRBJ1-5,TGTGCCAGCAGCTTGGTGGACGGTCAAGATCAGCCCCAGCATTTT,CASSLVDGQDQPQHF
NA,TRBV9,NA,TRBJ2-1,TGTGCCAGCAGCGTAGCGGGGGGCCACAATGAGCAGTTCTTC,CASSVAGGHNEQFF
NA,TRBV7-8,NA,TRBJ1-4,TGTGCCAGCGGGGGGAGACCCTCAACTAATGAAAAACTGTTTTTT,CASGGRPSTNEKLFF
many,TRBV5-4,TRBD2,TRBJ2-7,TGTGCCAGCAGTGGTAGACTAGCGGAGGCCAGGTACGAGCAGTACTTC,CASSGRLAEARYEQYF
NA,TRBV24-1,TRBD2,TRBJ2-1,TGTGCCACCGCCTCGGGGCGGGAGGGGAACAATGAGCAGTTCTTC,CATASGREGNNEQFF
few,TRBV4-3,TRBD1,TRBJ2-2,TGCGCCAGCAGCTCAGGGGGCGACGGGAGTGACACCGGGGAGCTGTTTTTT,CASSSGGDGSDTGELFF
few,TRBV5-1,NA,TRBJ1-4,TGCGCCAGCAGCTTGGCGGTTAATGAAAAACTGTTTTTT,CASSLAVNEKLFF
many,TRBV5-6,NA,TRBJ2-3,TGTGCCAGCAGATTTAGCGTAAGTGGCACAGATACGCAGTATTTT,CASRFSVSGTDTQYF
many,TRBV20-1,TRBD1,TRBJ1-6,TGCAGTGCTAGGGGAGACAGGGACTTGGGGAATTCACCCCTCCACTTT,CSARGDRDLGNSPLHF
many,TRBV2,NA,TRBJ2-6,TGTGCCAGCAGTGCAGGGGTTGGGGCCAACGTCCTGACTTTC,CASSAGVGANVLTF
few,TRBV20-1,NA,TRBJ2-5,TGCAGTGTCAGTAGCGGGACCCAGTACTTC,CSVSSGTQYF
many,TRBV20-1,NA,TRBJ1-1,TGCAGTGCTTACGTTAACACTGAAGCTTTCTTT,CSAYVNTEAFF
many,TRBV6-1,NA,TRBJ1-1,TGTGCCAGCAAGGGCAGTGAAGCTTTCTTT,CASKGSEAFF
NA,TRBV9,NA,TRBJ1-3,TGTGCCATTTTAGGGTTGGGAGGAAACACCATATATTTT,CAILGLGGNTIYF
few,TRBV5-6,NA,TRBJ2-3,TGTGCCAGCAGCCCCACGACAGGTCTGCGCACAGATACGCAGTATTTT,CASSPTTGLRTDTQYF
many,TRBV15,NA,TRBJ1-2,TGTGCCACCAGCATCGGGGGTGGCTACACCTTC,CATSIGGGYTF
many,TRBV6-1,TRBD2,TRBJ2-6,TGTGCCAGCAGTCGCGGGAGGGCCTCTGGGGCCAACGTCCTGACTTTC,CASSRGRASGANVLTF
many,TRBV29-1,NA,TRBJ2-6,TGCAGCGTTTTCGGCATAGGGATCTCTGGGGCCAACGTCCTGACTTTC,CSVFGIGISGANVLTF
few,TRBV20-1,NA,TRBJ1-5,TGCAGTGCCCCCAAGGGGACGGGCAATCAGCCCCAGCATTTT,CSAPKGTGNQPQHF
many,TRBV5-1,NA,TRBJ1-1,TGCGCCAGCAGCTTGGAGTGGGGTAGTACTGAAGCTTTCTTT,CASSLEWGSTEAFF
many,TRBV2,NA,TRBJ1-2,TGTGCCAGCAGCCCGTGGCGTCAGGGAGAGGGTGGCTACACCTTC,CASSPWRQGEGGYTF
many,TRBV3-1,NA,TRBJ2-2,TGTGCCAGCAGCCATTCGGACGTATTCGGGGAGCTGTTTTTT,CASSHSDVFGELFF
many,TRBV7-2,NA,TRBJ2-6,TGTGCCAGCAGCTTGGGACCGAGCTCTGGGGCCAACGTCCTGACTTTC,CASSLGPSSGANVLTF
few,TRBV18,NA,TRBJ1-2,TGCGCCAGCTCACCACAACCTTCAGGGCCTTATGGCTACACCTTC,CASSPQPSGPYGYTF
few,TRBV7-9,NA,TRBJ2-5,TGTGCCAGCAGCTCTATACTAGTTTACCAAGAGACCCAGTACTTC,CASSSILVYQETQYF
few,TRBV18,NA,TRBJ2-3,TGTGCCAGCTCACCAAAGGGAACGGTGACAGATACGCAGTATTTT,CASSPKGTVTDTQYF
few,TRBV3-1,TRBD2,TRBJ2-4,TGTGCCAGCAGCCTCGCGGGGGAGGGCGGAAACATTCAGTACTTC,CASSLAGEGGNIQYF
NA,TRBV9,TRBD2,TRBJ2-1,TGTGCCAGCAGCGTACTAGCGGGAACTGAGCAGTTCTTC,CASSVLAGTEQFF
few,TRBV20-1,TRBD1,TRBJ1-2,TGCAGTGCTAGAACCCGGGCCCAGAACAGGGGGCCAGGCTATGGCTACACCTTC,CSARTRAQNRGPGYGYTF
few,TRBV27,TRBD2,TRBJ2-3,TGTGCCAGCAGTTTATCGGGGCGGGGGGGCGGATATACGCAGTATTTT,CASSLSGRGGGYTQYF
many,TRBV29-1,TRBD2,TRBJ2-1,TGCAGCGTTGTATGGACTAGCGGGAGTGGGTACAATGAGCAGTTCTTC,CSVVWTSGSGYNEQFF
few,TRBV27,TRBD2,TRBJ2-3,TGTGCCAGCAGTAGTCGGGGGGGGTTCGGCACGCAGTATTTT,CASSSRGGFGTQYF
few,TRBV28,NA,TRBJ2-7,TGTGCCAGCAGTTCCGGTGGCGGGGCATCCTACGAGCAGTACTTC,CASSSGGGASYEQYF